Shown below are 28 T cell receptor beta chains from a single sample sequenced in a study of Graves' ophthalmopathy and Graves' hyperthyroidism. RNA transcripts were the source from which TCR beta CDR3 regions were amplified. HTBI primers served in a first-round RT-PCR, which a second-round multiplex PCR followed. TCRdb reprocessed the multiplex PCR reads via MiXCR and lists one record per CDR3 protein. The profile shows approximately 700,000 distinct CDR3 sequences, 35% to 45% of them singletons. The sequenced material came from peripheral blood. The receptor source for this set is an adult man with Graves' ophthalmopathy.

The rearrangement uses TRBV19 and TRBJ1-5, with unresolved D. V lost 5 bases, J lost 1 base, and 18 bases lay in between. The CDR3 covers 17 residues. Germline loops: CDR1 LNHDA, CDR2 SQIVND (reference sequence). CDR3 residues: CASSLVKGGRSNQPQHF. The CDR3 DNA reads as TGTGCCAGTAGTTTAGTTAAGGGAGGGAGAAGCAATCAGCCCCAGCATTTT.

At least ten counts were recorded for this clonotype. The chain is built from TRBV2 and TRBJ1-1; 7 bases match TRBD1. Germline V gene lookup returns CDR1 SNHLY and CDR2 FYNNEI. Losses at the gene ends were 5 bases for V and 4 bases for J; bases not matched to a gene: 7. CDR3 length equals 14 residues. DNA of the CDR3: TGTGCCAGCAGTTTGGGCAGGGGGATCACTGAAGCTTTCTTT. Translated, it gives CASSLGRGITEAFF.

There are many counts of this clonotype. This chain connects TRBV14 to TRBJ2-5; D unresolved. This CDR3 comprises 11 residues. Germline assignment: CDR1 SGHDN and CDR2 FVKESK. Trimming shortened V by 2 bases and J by 5 bases, and 3 bases separated the two germline ends. The CDR3 DNA reads TGTGCCAGCAGCCAATACGAGACCCAGTACTTC. It yields the protein CASSQYETQYF.

This clonotype has more than one count but fewer than ten. V and J are TRBV2 and TRBJ2-5, with TRBD2 matching 15 bases. The junction had 8 bases not matched to a gene; V was cut back by 4 bases and J by 2 bases. CDR3 length: 18 residues. Germline V gene data show CDR1 as SNHLY and CDR2 as FYNNEI. The chain's CDR3 is CASSAGLAGGPWQETQYF. CDR3 DNA: TGTGCCAGCAGTGCCGGACTAGCGGGAGGGCCGTGGCAAGAGACCCAGTACTTC.

This clonotype was observed at least ten times. J is TRBJ2-7 and V is TRBV20-1; 7 bases line up with TRBD1. The CDR3 is made up of 12 amino acids. Germline V lookup: CDR1 DFQATT, CDR2 SNEGSKA (reference sequence). V lost 5 bases and J lost 2; bases outside the gene matches: 3. This CDR3 is CSAGDSTYEQYF. CDR3 DNA: TGCAGTGCTGGGGACAGTACCTACGAGCAGTACTTC.

This clonotype was counted ten times or more. CDR3 region: CSVVPKTLCEAFF. For the CDR3, the DNA is TGCAGCGTTGTCCCCAAGACTCTGTGTGAAGCTTTCTTT. This chain connects TRBV29-1 to TRBJ1-1; no clear D. This CDR3 contains 13 residues. With 4 bases removed from V and 7 bases from J, the gap between germline ends came to 16 bases. CDR1 SQVTM and CDR2 ANQGSEA come from the germline V gene.

V gene TRBV10-3 combines with J gene TRBJ1-1; maybe TRBD1 (5 bases). The CDR3 contains 16 residues. CDR1 and CDR2 (germline): ENHRY, SYGVKD. V dropped 0 bases and J dropped 3 bases, with 14 bases sitting between them. The CDR3, as DNA: TGTGCCATCAGTGAGTCGGTCGGGGCGCGGGACACTGAAGCTTTCTTT. Protein: CAISESVGARDTEAFF.

In the case of this clonotype: This sequence may be a read error, since a much larger clone differs from it by one base. The V call is TRBV14, the J call TRBJ2-7; D tentatively reads TRBD1 or TRBD2 (5 bases each). Germline CDR1 is SGHDN and CDR2 is FVKESK. The V and J ends lost 3 bases and 2 bases respectively, with 11 bases between them. CDR3 length equals 14 residues. CDR3 region: CASSQGRDPYEQYF. The CDR3 DNA sequence: TGTGCCAGCAGCCAGGGACGGGACCCCTACGAGCAGTACTTC.

As for this clonotype: At one end, the junction sequence differs from germline, possibly due to a read error. The V call is TRBV5-1, the J call TRBJ2-7, with no clear D. Germline-derived CDR1 and CDR2 are SGHRS and YFSETQ. The CDR3 is made up of 12 amino acids. The CDR3 is CASSLIGYERYF. In DNA, the CDR3 is TGCGCCAGCAGCTTAATCGGCTACGAGCGGTACTTC.

The sample holds many counts of this clonotype. The rearrangement uses TRBV7-2 and TRBJ1-1; a possible D gene is TRBD1 (6 bases). This CDR3 is built from 15 residues. V was cut by 1 base and J by 5 bases, with 14 bases left in between. Germline-derived CDR1 and CDR2 are SGHTA and FQGNSA. CDR3 sequence: CASSLGVGGHTEAFF. As DNA, the CDR3 is TGTGCCAGCAGCTTAGGGGTGGGGGGACATACTGAAGCTTTCTTT.

CDR3 bases: TGTGCCAGCAGCGCCCCACTAGCGGGAGGCGCCTACGAGCAGTACTTC. This translates into CASSAPLAGGAYEQYF. This sequence joins TRBV13 and TRBJ2-7, with TRBD2 matching over 12 bases. The CDR3 spans 16 residues. V was clipped by 5 bases and J by 2 bases; unmatched bases: 7. CDR1 and CDR2 (germline): PRHDT, FYEKMQ (reference sequence).

The chain combines TRBV29-1 with TRBJ1-4; D unresolved. The CDR3 covers 12 residues. Trimming took off 4 bases at V and 2 bases at J, with 5 bases between the two ends. Germline-derived CDR1 and CDR2 are SQVTM and ANQGSEA. The CDR3 sequence: CSVGGTNEKLFF. The CDR3 DNA reads TGCAGCGTTGGTGGGACTAATGAAAAACTGTTTTTT.

This clonotype appeared once. This CDR3 fails to terminate in the conserved phenylalanine or tryptophan, so it likely reflects a read error. This chain uses TRBV7-3 with TRBJ2-2, with D uncertain. Germline CDR1 reads SGHTA; CDR2 reads FQGTGA. This CDR3 spans 14 amino acids. CDR3 sequence reads: CASSLLGNTGELFL. The DNA of the CDR3 is TGTGCCAGCAGCTTATTAGGGAACACAGGGGAGCTGTTTTTA.

This clonotype was picked up many times. The J gene is TRBJ2-2, the V gene TRBV2; possibly TRBD2 for D (6 bases). The CDR3 extends over 13 amino acids. The germline V gene has CDR1 SNHLY and CDR2 FYNNEI. The germline V and J ends were trimmed by 0 bases and 9 bases, with 8 bases remaining between them. For the CDR3, the DNA is TGTGCCAGCAGTGAAGCGGGAGGCCGGGAGCTGTTTTTT. It specifies CASSEAGGRELFF.

The V and J genes are TRBV5-5 and TRBJ1-3; D perhaps matches TRBD1 (5 bases). The CDR3 is 13 residues long. The germline CDR1 and CDR2 sequences are SGHKS and YYEKEE (reference sequence). V was cut by 2 bases and J by 7 bases, with 10 bases left in between. The CDR3 region is CASSLGVLNTIYF. CDR3 in DNA: TGTGCCAGCAGCTTAGGGGTCCTGAACACCATATATTTT.

The V and J genes are TRBV7-3 and TRBJ2-2; a weak D match, TRBD1 (6 bases). V was trimmed by 5 bases and J by 4 bases, leaving 20 bases between them. The CDR3 sequence is 17 residues long. Germline V lookup: CDR1 SGHTA, CDR2 FQGTGA. The CDR3 nucleotides read TGTGCCAGCAGCCCTGGGGGCCGTTCAGTTGTCACCGGGGAGCTGTTTTTT. It encodes CASSPGGRSVVTGELFF. Full variable domain (rest looked up from reference TRBV7-3 and TRBJ2-2): GAGVSQTPSNKVTEKGKYVELRCDPISGHTALYWYRQSLGQGPEFLIYFQGTGAADDSGLPNDRFFAVRPEGSVSTLKIQRTERGDSAVYLCASSPGGRSVVTGELFFGEGSRLTVL.

This clonotype appeared a few times. CDR3 nucleotides: TGTGCCAGCAGTTTTTACGGGGGTTTAAGTGGGGCCAACGTCCTGACTTTC. The encoded protein is CASSFYGGLSGANVLTF. The chain uses TRBV27 and TRBJ2-6, with a possible D match to TRBD2 (6 bases). CDR3 length equals 17 residues. In germline, CDR1 is MNHEY, CDR2 SMNVEV (reference sequence). V lost 3 bases and J lost 3, with 15 bases in between. The full variable domain, completed using reference TRBV27 and TRBJ2-6, is EAQVTQNPRYLITVTGKKLTVTCSQNMNHEYMSWYRQDPGLGLRQIYYSMNVEVTDKGDVPEGYKVSRKEKRNFPLILESPSPNQTSLYFCASSFYGGLSGANVLTFGAGSRLTVL.

The chain recombines TRBV20-1 with TRBJ2-5, with 15 bases aligning to TRBD2. V shed 5 bases, J shed 4 bases, and the junction held 14 bases outside the gene matches. This CDR3 has 18 residues. Germline V gene lookup returns CDR1 DFQATT and CDR2 SNEGSKA (reference sequence). The CDR3 protein is CSASFPRTSGRALETQYF. Written as DNA, the CDR3 is TGCAGTGCTTCTTTTCCCCGGACTAGCGGGAGGGCCCTAGAGACCCAGTACTTC.

The V and J genes are TRBV6-5 and TRBJ2-5; D ambiguous. Germline CDR1 MNHEY, CDR2 SVGAGI. The V end lost 5 bases, the J end lost 2 bases, and 15 bases lay between the germline ends. CDR3 size: 15 residues. The CDR3, as DNA: TGTGCCAGCAGTGAAGGTGGGGTCCTGCAAGAGACCCAGTACTTC. Translated, it gives CASSEGGVLQETQYF.

At least ten counts were recorded for this clonotype. The chain joins TRBV14 to TRBJ1-2, with TRBD1 as a possible D gene (5 bases). V was shortened by 1 base and J by 4 bases, with 10 bases between the two germline ends. Per germline, CDR1 SGHDN and CDR2 FVKESK. The CDR3 totals 14 residues. In DNA form, the CDR3 reads TGTGCCAGCAGCCAAGTGACAGCCACCTATGGCTACACCTTC. Translating it yields CASSQVTATYGYTF.

This clonotype came up a few times. The chain has TRBV19 and TRBJ2-7, with D hard to call. The ends were cut back, 8 bases at V and 1 base at J, with 9 bases in the middle. CDR1 LNHDA and CDR2 SQIVND come from the germline V gene (reference sequence). This CDR3 has 12 residues. DNA of the CDR3: TGTGCCAGTGGACCACATTCCTACGAGCAGTACTTC. Amino acids: CASGPHSYEQYF.

The rearrangement links TRBV25-1 to TRBJ1-5; 9 bases agree with TRBD1. CDR1 MGHDK and CDR2 SYGVNS come from the germline V gene. The CDR3 covers 16 residues. The V gene end was trimmed by 8 bases and the J gene end by 6 bases; junction bases not matched to a gene: 14. CDR3 coding DNA: TGTGCCAGCGTTGATCCCCTGGGACAGGGTGCTCAGCCCCAGCATTTT. It codes for CASVDPLGQGAQPQHF.

The CDR3 DNA is TGCAGCTTAGTTACTGGGGCCAACGTCCTGACTTTC. Translated: CSLVTGANVLTF. V is TRBV29-1 and J is TRBJ2-6; D gene uncertain. V lost 8 bases to trimming and J lost 2 bases, with 7 bases between them. In germline, CDR1 is SQVTM, CDR2 ANQGSEA. This CDR3 is 12 amino acids long.

This clonotype has just one count. The CDR3 coding sequence is TGCAGCGTTTGGGACAGGGATGAAAAACTGTTTTTT. Translating it yields CSVWDRDEKLFF. The genes are TRBV29-1 and TRBJ1-4, with 9 bases that match TRBD1. With V trimmed by 5 bases and J by 6 bases, 1 base remained unmatched. The CDR3 is made up of 12 amino acids. The germline V gene encodes CDR1 SQVTM and CDR2 ANQGSEA.

This clonotype occurred many times. The genes are TRBV19 and TRBJ1-5, with 9 bases aligning to TRBD1. Germline V gives CDR1 LNHDA, CDR2 SQIVND (reference sequence). The CDR3 is 14 residues long. The J segment lost 7 bases and the V segment lost 3 bases, leaving 4 bases of the junction unmatched. CDR3 sequence: CASSMGDRVQPQHF. The CDR3 nucleotides are TGTGCCAGTAGTATGGGGGACAGGGTACAGCCCCAGCATTTT.

V and J are TRBV16 and TRBJ2-7; D gene unclear. CDR1 is KGHSY, CDR2 FQNENV, per germline. V lost 4 bases, J lost 4 bases, and 14 bases lay in between. This CDR3 has 14 amino acids. The DNA for the CDR3 is TGTGCCAGCAGCCCCTGGATCGGTCCTTACGAGCAGTACTTC. It encodes CASSPWIGPYEQYF. Full variable domain (remainder filled in from reference TRBV16 and TRBJ2-7): GEEVAQTPKHLVRGEGQKAKLYCAPIKGHSYVFWYQQVLKNEFKFLISFQNENVFDETGMPKERFSAKCLPNSPCSLEIQATKLEDSAVYFCASSPWIGPYEQYFGPGTRLTVT.

The rearrangement joins TRBV29-1 to TRBJ1-1; TRBD1 aligns across 7 bases. The CDR3 extends over 10 amino acids. J lost 8 bases, V lost 4 bases, and 1 base had no gene match. Germline lookup yields CDR1 SQVTM and CDR2 ANQGSEA. CDR3 in amino acids: CSVGGQEAFF. CDR3 coding DNA: TGCAGCGTTGGGGGACAGGAAGCTTTCTTT.

This clonotype was recorded only once. This could be a read error, since a much larger clone is one nucleotide away. V gene TRBV11-3 combines with J gene TRBJ1-1; D possibly corresponds to TRBD1 (5 bases). The CDR3 is made up of 14 amino acids. CDR1 is SGHNT and CDR2 is YENEEA in the germline V gene. The CDR3 region has the DNA TGCGCCTGCAGCCAAGGGGTCCGGACCAGCGAAGCTTTCTTT. Residues: CACSQGVRTSEAFF.